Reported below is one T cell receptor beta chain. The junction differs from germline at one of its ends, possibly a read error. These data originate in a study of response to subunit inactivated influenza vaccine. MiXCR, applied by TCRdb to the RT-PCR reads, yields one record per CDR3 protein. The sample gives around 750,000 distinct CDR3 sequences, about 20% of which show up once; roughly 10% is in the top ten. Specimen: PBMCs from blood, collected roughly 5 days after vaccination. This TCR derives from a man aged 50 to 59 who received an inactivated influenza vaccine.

This CDR3 reads CAISLDRSRETQYF. CDR3 nucleotides: TGTGCCATCAGCTTGGACAGGTCCAGGGAGACCCAGTACTTC. The chain recombines TRBV4-2 with TRBJ2-5, with TRBD1 matching over 7 bases. The CDR3 has 14 residues. Germline loops: CDR1 LGHNA, CDR2 YNFKEQ.